Listed below are T cell receptor beta chains from one sample, sequenced in a study of T-cell reconstitution after alpha-beta-depleted transplantation in children. TCRdb itself ran the PCR reads through MiXCR, one entry per CDR3 protein. The repertoire has hundreds of thousands of distinct CDR3 sequences, less than 15% of them found once; the top ten carry roughly 0.84%. Sample: PBMCs, taken before TCRalphabeta/CD19-depleted stem cell transplant. These receptors originate from a girl aged 2 to 9 with congenital amegakaryocytic thrombocytopenia, due to receive a stem cell transplant. Each CDR3 is given with its conserved first and last residue. A D gene is named only where the DNA matches it firmly. For some rows the clone size is stated as once, few or many, or as a class when expanded; others skip it.

j_call v_call d_call clone_size cdr3_nt cdr3_aa
TRBJ2-7 TRBV20-1 TRBD1 . TGCAGTGCTGAGCGGACCGGACAGGGGAGCTCCTACGAGCAGTACTTC CSAERTGQGSSYEQYF
TRBJ2-7 TRBV7-9 . . TGTGCCAGCAGCTTAGAAAACGGACGGACCTACGAGCAGTACTTC CASSLENGRTYEQYF
TRBJ2-3 TRBV11-2 TRBD2 many TGTGCCAGCAGCTTAGAACTAGCGGGAGGGTACACAGATACGCAGTATTTT CASSLELAGGYTDTQYF
TRBJ2-3 TRBV7-9 . . TGTGCCAGCAGCTTAGTGACACGGGATGGCACGCAGTATTTT CASSLVTRDGTQYF
TRBJ2-3 TRBV21-1 . many TGTGCCAGCAGGGGACTAGCGGGAAGAGGGGCAGATACGCAGTATTTT CASRGLAGRGADTQYF
TRBJ2-7 TRBV25-1 TRBD2 . TGTGCCAGCAGTGAACCCGAAGGGACTAGCGTTTCCTACGAGCAGTACTTC CASSEPEGTSVSYEQYF
TRBJ1-1 TRBV12-3/TRBV12-4 TRBD1 many TGTGCCAGCAGTCCCAGACAGGGGATGGCGCCTGAAGCTTTCTTT CASSPRQGMAPEAFF
TRBJ2-5 TRBV7-8 . . TGTGCCAGCAGCTTACGGTGGGGGATCCAAGAGACCCAGTACTTC CASSLRWGIQETQYF
TRBJ1-3 TRBV15 TRBD1 . TGTGCCACCAGCAGAGTAGCCGGACAGGGCTCCTTCGGAAACACCATATATTTT CATSRVAGQGSFGNTIYF
TRBJ2-7 TRBV7-6 . few TGTGCCAGCAGCTTTCTAACGTCCGAGCAGTACTTC CASSFLTSEQYF
TRBJ1-4 TRBV7-2 . few TGTGCCAGCAGCTTATCTTTTGGAGGAGCGGATGAAAAACTGTTTTTT CASSLSFGGADEKLFF
TRBJ2-2 TRBV29-1 TRBD2 many TGCAGCGCAGCCAGTCTAGCGGGAGGGCCGAGGTCCGGGGAGCTGTTTTTT CSAASLAGGPRSGELFF
TRBJ2-7 TRBV20-1 . many TGCAGTGCTAGCGGGACGCCCTACGAGCAGTACTTC CSASGTPYEQYF
TRBJ1-5 TRBV10-3 . many TGTGCCATCAGTGAGAATGGCCAGGGGTTACGTGGCAATCAGCCCCAGCATTTT CAISENGQGLRGNQPQHF
TRBJ2-7 TRBV20-1 . many TGCAGTGCTAGGGCGGACTACGAGCAGTACTTC CSARADYEQYF
TRBJ1-1 TRBV28 . many TGTGCCGGGGGGTTCTCGAACACTGAAGCTTTCTTT CAGGFSNTEAFF
TRBJ2-1 TRBV5-1 . many TGCGCCAGCAGCTTGGAACGGGACGGCTACAATGAGCAGTTCTTC CASSLERDGYNEQFF
TRBJ2-7 TRBV5-1 TRBD1 few TGCGCCAGCAGCTTGGGGACAGGGGGACACGAGCAGTACTTC CASSLGTGGHEQYF
TRBJ1-1 TRBV7-9 . few TGTGCCAGCAGCTTTCAGGGGACGAACACTGAAGCTTTCTTT CASSFQGTNTEAFF
TRBJ2-1 TRBV7-6 . . TGTGCCAGCAGCTTAGCCCCGGCGGCTTTTGAGAATGAGCAGTTCTTC CASSLAPAAFENEQFF
TRBJ2-1 TRBV7-8 . few TGTGCCAGCAGCTTAGCGAGGGTCTCCCATCTCAATGAGCAGTTCTTC CASSLARVSHLNEQFF
TRBJ2-1 TRBV29-1 TRBD2 many TGCAGCGTTGCTCGTTTCTCGACTAGCGGGTCTTTCAATGAGCAGTTCTTC CSVARFSTSGSFNEQFF
TRBJ1-1 TRBV5-1 . . TGCGCCAGCAGCGGGGACGGATTGAACACTGAACCTTTCTTT CASSGDGLNTEPFF
TRBJ1-2 TRBV7-9 . many TGTGCCAGCAGCCTAACCGGGACACTGCATGATATCTATGGCTACACCTTC CASSLTGTLHDIYGYTF
TRBJ2-5 TRBV27 . many TGTGCCACCGGGAAGTACCAAGAGACCCAGTACTTC CATGKYQETQYF
TRBJ2-1 TRBV20-1 . many TGCAGTGCTAGAGATCTTGCCCTGAATGAGCAGTTCTTC CSARDLALNEQFF
TRBJ2-7 TRBV10-3 . many TGTGCCATCAGTGACCCGACAGTGTACTCCTACGAGCAGTACTTC CAISDPTVYSYEQYF
TRBJ2-7 TRBV7-8 . . TGTGCCAGCCTCAACGCCGGGGAGGCGGAAGACTTGTACGAGCAGTACTTC CASLNAGEAEDLYEQYF
TRBJ2-7 TRBV5-1 . many TGCGCCAGCAGCTTGGAGGGCTTCTGGCGTACCTACGAGCAGTACTTC CASSLEGFWRTYEQYF
TRBJ2-1 TRBV7-8 TRBD2 few TGTGCCAGCAGCCGACTAGCGGGAGAAGATAATGAGCAGTTCTTC CASSRLAGEDNEQFF
TRBJ1-1 TRBV29-1 . few TGCAGCGTTTACCATCAGGAGGAGGGGCGCTTGGCCGAAGCTTTCTTT CSVYHQEEGRLAEAFF
TRBJ1-2 TRBV5-1 TRBD1 . TGCGCCAGCAGGGGGATGGACAGGGAATATGGCTACACCTTC CASRGMDREYGYTF
TRBJ2-1 TRBV5-1 TRBD2 . TGCGCCAGCAGCCCGGCAGCGGGAGTTTCCAATGAGCAGTTCTTC CASSPAAGVSNEQFF
TRBJ1-5 TRBV20-1 . many TGCAGTGCTAGCCAGTTGGCAGGGACAAGTAGCAATCAGCCCCAGCATTTT CSASQLAGTSSNQPQHF
TRBJ2-1 TRBV20-1 TRBD2 few TGCAGTGCTAGGCCGACTAGCGGGCCCGGGCATGAGCAGTTCTTC CSARPTSGPGHEQFF
TRBJ2-3 TRBV15 . . TGTGCCACCAGCAGGGAGGGGGCAGATACGCAGTATTTT CATSREGADTQYF
TRBJ2-5 TRBV20-1 TRBD2 many TGCAGTGCTAGAAAACCGGGACTAGCTGAAGAGACCCAGTACTTC CSARKPGLAEETQYF
TRBJ2-5 TRBV29-1 TRBD2 few TGCAGCGCACTAGCGGGAATGGGAGAGACCCAGTACTTC CSALAGMGETQYF
TRBJ2-1 TRBV5-1 . many TGCGCCAGCAGCCTACTGGGGGTCTACAATGAGCAGTTCTTC CASSLLGVYNEQFF
TRBJ1-3 TRBV12-3/TRBV12-4 . many TGTGCCAGCAGTTTAGACGCCCTCTCTGGAAACACCATATATTTT CASSLDALSGNTIYF
TRBJ1-1 TRBV19 . few TGTGCCAGATATTCAATCCCCGACACTGAAGCTTTCTTT CARYSIPDTEAFF
TRBJ2-7 TRBV30 . many TGTGCCTGGAGTTGGGCGGACATTTACTACGAGCAGTACTTC CAWSWADIYYEQYF
TRBJ2-7 TRBV7-9 . few TGTGCCAGCACCCATACTAGTACAGCCTACGAGCAGTACTTC CASTHTSTAYEQYF
TRBJ2-7 TRBV12-3/TRBV12-4 . many TGTGCCAGCAGTTTACTGTCGTTCGGCTCCTCCGGCGAGCAGTACTTC CASSLLSFGSSGEQYF
TRBJ2-3 TRBV11-2 . few TGTGCCAGCAGCCACGGCGGGACGGTCACAGATACGCAGTATTTT CASSHGGTVTDTQYF
TRBJ2-1 TRBV4-2 . . TGTGCCAGCAGCCTGCCCGGGACGAGCACAACGAGCTCCTACAATGAGCAGTTCTTC CASSLPGTSTTSSYNEQFF
TRBJ1-1 TRBV27 . many TGTGCCAGCAGTTTATTCCCCAGGGGAGTCTCGAACACTGAAGCTTTCTTT CASSLFPRGVSNTEAFF
TRBJ2-3 TRBV20-1 TRBD2 few TGCAGTGCTAGTTTAAGTGGGACTAGCGGGAGTTTTGCAGATACGCAGTATTTT CSASLSGTSGSFADTQYF
TRBJ1-5 TRBV20-1 . . TGCAGTGCAACGATCGGGACACTCAATCAGCCCCAGCATTTT CSATIGTLNQPQHF
TRBJ2-7 TRBV3-1 . . TGTGCCAGCAGCAACTCAGACCTGGGCCGCCCCTACGAGCAGTACTTC CASSNSDLGRPYEQYF
TRBJ2-3 TRBV20-1 TRBD2 many TGCAGTGCTTTCCAAACCGGACTAGCGGCATTCACAGATACGCAGTATTTT CSAFQTGLAAFTDTQYF
TRBJ2-3 TRBV20-1 . many TGCAGTGCTAGTTTGTCGGCAGGGGTTATTCGGGCAGATACGCAGTATTTT CSASLSAGVIRADTQYF
TRBJ2-5 TRBV27 TRBD1 few TGTGCCAGCAGTTTAAGTCACCCGACAGGGGGCCCCCAGTACTTC CASSLSHPTGGPQYF
TRBJ2-3 TRBV7-9 . many TGTGCCAGCAGCTTGAGAGAGAACCTCGACACAGATACGCAGTATTTT CASSLRENLDTDTQYF
TRBJ2-3 TRBV9 TRBD2 many TGTGCCAGCAGCGCCACGGCGGGAGGAACAGATACGCAGTATTTT CASSATAGGTDTQYF
TRBJ2-7 TRBV25-1 TRBD2 . TGTGCCAGCGACGGAACCGGGACTAGCGGGAGCAAGCACGAGCAGTACTTC CASDGTGTSGSKHEQYF